This TCR beta chain originates from a study of T cell responses to AZD1222 COVID-19 vaccine. Findings and limits, study-wide: Just a handful of AZD1222 recipients were seropositive at baseline. CD4 TCRs linked to vaccination spanned spike, dominating at 160-218 and 743-854. It should be noted that donors were predominantly white British and more often female, and clonal diversity was possibly underestimated.

V shed 2 bases and J shed 4 bases, with 11 bases lying between them. The CDR3 length is 14 residues. The germline gives CDR1 MNHEY, CDR2 SMNVEV (reference sequence). Some clones are missing from TCRdb's copy, which holds only in-frame ones; the method was immunoSEQ multiplex PCR. The sample includes 170,000 or so clones, about 91% of them seen just once. With respect to this clone: Antigen unknown.

The chain carries TRBV27 and TRBJ1-1; D perhaps matches TRBD1 (5 bases). This sample comprised peripheral blood, obtained 28 days after the second AZD1222 dose. The sequence derives from an adult who received the AZD1222 COVID-19 vaccine. As DNA, the CDR3 is TGTGCCAGCAGTTTAATCAGGGATACCACTGAAGCTTTCTTT. The encoded protein is CASSLIRDTTEAFF.